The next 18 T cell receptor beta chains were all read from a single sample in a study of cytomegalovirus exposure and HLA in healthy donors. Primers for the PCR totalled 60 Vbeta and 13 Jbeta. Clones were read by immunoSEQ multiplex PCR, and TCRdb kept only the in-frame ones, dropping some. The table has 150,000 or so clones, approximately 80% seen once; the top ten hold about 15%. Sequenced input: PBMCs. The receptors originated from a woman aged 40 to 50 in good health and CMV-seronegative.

DNA for the CDR3: TGTGCCAGCAGCTTGGTTTCGACAGGGGGCTATGGCTACACCTTC. Amino acid sequence: CASSLVSTGGYGYTF. The chain employs TRBV5-5 and TRBJ1-2, with 9 bases aligning to TRBD1. There are 15 residues in the CDR3. Looked up from germline, CDR1 is SGHKS and CDR2 is YYEKEE (reference sequence). The trim removed 0 bases at V and 4 bases at J, leaving 4 bases unmatched.

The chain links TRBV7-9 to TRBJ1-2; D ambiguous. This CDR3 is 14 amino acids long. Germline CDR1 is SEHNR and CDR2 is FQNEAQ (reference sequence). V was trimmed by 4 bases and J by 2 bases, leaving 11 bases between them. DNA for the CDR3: TGTGCCAGCAGCTGGTTTCGGGGAAACTATGGCTACACCTTC. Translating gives CASSWFRGNYGYTF.

The CDR3 is CASDQEGATDTQYF. The CDR3, as DNA: TGTGCCAGCGACCAGGAGGGGGCTACAGATACGCAGTATTTT. The V gene is TRBV28, the J gene TRBJ2-3; D might be TRBD1 (7 bases). The CDR3 consists of 14 residues. Germline V gene lookup returns CDR1 MDHEN and CDR2 SYDVKM. Deletions cut 8 bases from V and 3 bases from J, with 15 bases between.

In nucleotides, the CDR3 is TGTGCCATCAGTGGTAGTGGGACAGGGGCCCTCCTTACTTTCACAGATACGCAGTATTTT. It is translated as CAISGSGTGALLTFTDTQYF. The chain carries TRBV10-3 and TRBJ2-3, with 10 bases aligning to TRBD1. Germline-derived CDR1 and CDR2 are ENHRY and SYGVKD. CDR3 length: 20 residues. V trimming: 4 bases; J trimming: 2 bases; junction bases outside the gene matches: 18.

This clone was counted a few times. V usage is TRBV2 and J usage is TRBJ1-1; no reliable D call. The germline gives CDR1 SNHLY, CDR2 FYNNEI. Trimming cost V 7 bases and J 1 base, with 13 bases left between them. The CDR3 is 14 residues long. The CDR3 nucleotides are TGTGCCAGCACGCCACAGCTTGGGAACACTGAAGCTTTCTTT. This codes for CASTPQLGNTEAFF.

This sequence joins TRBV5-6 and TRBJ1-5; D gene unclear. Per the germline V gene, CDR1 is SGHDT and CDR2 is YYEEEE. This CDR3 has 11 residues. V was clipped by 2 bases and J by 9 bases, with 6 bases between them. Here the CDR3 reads CASSLSGPQHF. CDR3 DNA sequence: TGTGCCAGCAGCTTATCAGGGCCCCAGCATTTT.

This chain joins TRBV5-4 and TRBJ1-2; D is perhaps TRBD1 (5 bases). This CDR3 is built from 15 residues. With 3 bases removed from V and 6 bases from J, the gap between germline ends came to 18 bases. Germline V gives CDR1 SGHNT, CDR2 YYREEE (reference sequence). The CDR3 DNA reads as TGTGCCAGCAGCTACGGACATCCCAAGGCGGATGGCTACACCTTC. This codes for CASSYGHPKADGYTF.

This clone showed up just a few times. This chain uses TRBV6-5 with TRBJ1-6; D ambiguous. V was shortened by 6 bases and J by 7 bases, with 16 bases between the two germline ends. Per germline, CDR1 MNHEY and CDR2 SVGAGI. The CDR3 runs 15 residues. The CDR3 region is CASSPLTRGNSPLHF. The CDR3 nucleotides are TGTGCCAGCAGCCCGCTCACGCGAGGGAATTCACCCCTCCACTTT.

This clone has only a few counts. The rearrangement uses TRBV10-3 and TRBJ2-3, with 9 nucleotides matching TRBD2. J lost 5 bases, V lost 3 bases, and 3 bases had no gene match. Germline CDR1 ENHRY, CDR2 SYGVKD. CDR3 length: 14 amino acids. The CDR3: CAISEPRGGDTQYF. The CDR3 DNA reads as TGTGCCATCAGTGAACCGCGGGGGGGAGATACGCAGTATTTT.

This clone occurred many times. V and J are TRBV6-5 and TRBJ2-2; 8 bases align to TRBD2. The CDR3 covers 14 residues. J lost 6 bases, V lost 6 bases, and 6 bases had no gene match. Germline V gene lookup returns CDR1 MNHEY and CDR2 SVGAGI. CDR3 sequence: CASRSGLEAGELFF. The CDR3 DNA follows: TGTGCCAGCAGGTCGGGACTAGAGGCCGGGGAGCTGTTTTTT.

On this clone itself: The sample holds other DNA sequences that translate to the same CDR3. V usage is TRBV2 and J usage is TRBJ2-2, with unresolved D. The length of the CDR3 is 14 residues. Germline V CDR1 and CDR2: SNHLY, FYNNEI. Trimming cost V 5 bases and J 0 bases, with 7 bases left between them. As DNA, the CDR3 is TGTGCCAGCAGTAGACACTCGAACACCGGGGAGCTGTTTTTT. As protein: CASSRHSNTGELFF.

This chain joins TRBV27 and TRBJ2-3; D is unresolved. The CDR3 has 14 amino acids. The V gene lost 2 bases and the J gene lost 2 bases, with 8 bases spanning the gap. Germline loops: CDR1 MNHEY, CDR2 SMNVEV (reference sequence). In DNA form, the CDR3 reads TGTGCCAGCAGTTTAGCGCTTGACACAGATACGCAGTATTTT. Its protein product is CASSLALDTDTQYF.

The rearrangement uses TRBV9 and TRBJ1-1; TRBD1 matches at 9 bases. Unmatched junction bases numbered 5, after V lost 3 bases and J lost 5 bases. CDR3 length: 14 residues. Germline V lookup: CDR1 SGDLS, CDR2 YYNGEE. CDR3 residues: CASSGTGGMTEAFF. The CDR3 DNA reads TGTGCCAGCAGCGGTACAGGGGGCATGACTGAAGCTTTCTTT.

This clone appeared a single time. The CDR3 here is CASSYRGIGETQYF. The CDR3 DNA follows: TGTGCCAGCAGTTACAGGGGTATTGGGGAGACCCAGTACTTC. This sequence joins TRBV6-5 and TRBJ2-5; a weak D match, TRBD1 (5 bases). V was pared by 2 bases and J by 5 bases, with 12 bases between. This CDR3 comprises 14 residues. Germline V lookup: CDR1 MNHEY, CDR2 SVGAGI.

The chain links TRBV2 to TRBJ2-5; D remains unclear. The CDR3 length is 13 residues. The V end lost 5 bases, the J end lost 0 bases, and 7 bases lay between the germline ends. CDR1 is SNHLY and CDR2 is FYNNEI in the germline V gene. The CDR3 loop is CASSFDNQETQYF. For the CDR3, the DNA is TGTGCCAGCAGTTTCGACAACCAAGAGACCCAGTACTTC.

In nucleotides, the CDR3 is TGTGCCAGTAGTATAGAACTAGCGGGATATCTGGGTGAGCAGTTCTTC. Protein sequence: CASSIELAGYLGEQFF. This chain connects TRBV19 to TRBJ2-1; 10 nucleotides agree with TRBD2. CDR1 and CDR2 from the germline V gene are LNHDA and SQIVND (reference sequence). This CDR3 has 16 amino acids. The ends lost 0 bases at V and 9 bases at J; junction bases unmatched: 8.

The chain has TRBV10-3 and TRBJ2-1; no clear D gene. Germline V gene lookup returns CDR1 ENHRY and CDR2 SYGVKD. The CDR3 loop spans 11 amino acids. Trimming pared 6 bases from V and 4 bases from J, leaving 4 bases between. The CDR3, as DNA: TGTGCCATCAGCCTTTACAATGAGCAGTTCTTC. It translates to CAISLYNEQFF.

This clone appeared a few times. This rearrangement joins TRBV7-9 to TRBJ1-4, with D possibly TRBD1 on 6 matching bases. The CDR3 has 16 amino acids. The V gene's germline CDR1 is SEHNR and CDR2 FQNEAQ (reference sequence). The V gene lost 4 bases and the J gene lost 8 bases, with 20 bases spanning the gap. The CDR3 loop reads CASSSWDTRRREKLFF. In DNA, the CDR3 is TGTGCCAGCAGCTCCTGGGACACCCGTCGACGGGAAAAACTGTTTTTT.